This T cell receptor beta chain is from a study of blood T cell repertoires in COVID-19. Adults between about 18 and 89 years of age took part from under 30 US areas. CDR1 is SGHVS and CDR2 is FQNEAQ in the germline V gene. V dropped 0 bases and J dropped 4 bases, with 12 bases sitting between them. The CDR3 is made up of 15 amino acids. Libraries were prepared by immunoSEQ multiplex PCR; TCRdb keeps only in-frame clonotypes and omits some of them. The sample has some 260,000 clones; roughly 80% are singletons. The gene calls are TRBV7-8 and TRBJ1-2, with D possibly matching TRBD1 (6 bases). Sequencing was done on a sample of PBMCs or T cells enriched from blood (not recorded which). This clonotype was obtained from a man under 40 with acute COVID-19. CDR3 DNA: TGTGCCAGCAGCTTAGCTTCGGGACAAGTCTATGGCTACACCTTC. Its translation: CASSLASGQVYGYTF.